One and the same sample provided the 20 T cell receptor beta chains below, sequenced in a study of CD8 T cells in ankylosing spondylitis. MiXCR, applied by TCRdb to the 5' RACE reads, yields one record per CDR3 protein. The sample gives about 190,000 distinct CDR3 sequences, 10% to 15% of which show up once; about 10% is in the top ten. The sample was blood, either unsorted or a sorted T cell fraction (not recorded which). The receptors stem from a female donor with ankylosing spondylitis or in good health (not recorded which).

The rearrangement joins TRBV7-2 to TRBJ2-7, with TRBD1 matching over 7 bases. V trimming: 3 bases; J trimming: 5 bases; junction bases outside the gene matches: 4. The germline gives CDR1 SGHTA, CDR2 FQGNSA. The CDR3 is 13 amino acids. The CDR3 DNA is TGTGCCAGCAGCTTCTTAGGGGGCCACGAGCAGTACTTC. Amino acids: CASSFLGGHEQYF.

This clonotype was detected ten times or more. J is TRBJ1-2 and V is TRBV20-1, with no clear D. The CDR3 extends over 11 amino acids. Germline lookup yields CDR1 DFQATT and CDR2 SNEGSKA (reference sequence). V was cut by 3 bases and J by 1 base, with 3 bases left in between. CDR3 nucleotide sequence: TGCAGTGCTAGCCTTAACTATGGCTACACCTTC. Translating gives CSASLNYGYTF.

The gene calls are TRBV6-1 and TRBJ2-4, with D hard to call. This CDR3 contains 16 residues. Trimming took 1 base from V and 0 from J, leaving 10 bases between them. Germline CDR1 reads MNHNS; CDR2 reads SASEGT. CDR3 loop: CASSEVERRAKNIQYF. The CDR3 DNA reads as TGTGCCAGCAGTGAAGTGGAGCGTCGAGCCAAAAACATTCAGTACTTC.

This clonotype showed up many times. CDR3 in amino acids: CSAPSWRGNNEQFF. The CDR3 nucleotides read TGCAGTGCTCCGAGCTGGCGGGGAAACAATGAGCAGTTCTTC. This chain connects TRBV20-1 to TRBJ2-1, with D maybe TRBD2 (6 bases). There are 14 residues in the CDR3. Germline-derived CDR1 and CDR2 are DFQATT and SNEGSKA (reference sequence). V lost 5 bases, J lost 5 bases, and 16 bases lay in between.

This clonotype was recorded at least ten times. This sequence joins TRBV5-1 and TRBJ2-1; D unclear. CDR1 and CDR2 (germline): SGHRS, YFSETQ. This CDR3 contains 12 residues. V lost 4 bases and J 5 bases, leaving 7 bases between the germline ends. The CDR3 reads CASSTGHNEQFF. CDR3 DNA: TGCGCCAGCAGCACTGGCCACAATGAGCAGTTCTTC.

The sample holds a few counts of this clonotype. The chain employs TRBV11-1 and TRBJ2-1; D gene ambiguous. V was cut by 4 bases and J by 2 bases, with 12 bases left in between. Germline CDR1 and CDR2: SGHAT and FQDESV (reference sequence). The CDR3 runs to 15 residues. The DNA of the CDR3 is TGTGCCAGCAGCTCCCGGGCTTCTACCTACAATGAGCAGTTCTTC. It specifies CASSSRASTYNEQFF.

This clonotype has more than one count but fewer than ten. The chain is built from TRBV5-1 and TRBJ2-2; no reliable D call. Trimming shortened V by 0 bases and J by 9 bases, and 6 bases separated the two germline ends. Germline CDR1 reads SGHRS; CDR2 reads YFSETQ. The CDR3 totals 12 residues. CDR3 sequence reads: CASSLAGRELFF. The CDR3 DNA reads as TGCGCCAGCAGCTTGGCCGGAAGGGAGCTGTTTTTT.

This clonotype was detected many times. The rearrangement uses TRBV29-1 and TRBJ1-1; D is unclear. CDR1 is SQVTM, CDR2 ANQGSEA, per germline. Trimming stripped 7 bases from V and 1 base from J, with 10 bases between. The CDR3 has 12 residues. CDR3: CSALDPNTEAFF. CDR3 in DNA: TGCAGCGCTCTGGACCCGAACACTGAAGCTTTCTTT.

The V call is TRBV6-2 or TRBV6-3, the J call TRBJ2-7; no firm D call. From germline, CDR1 is MNHEY and CDR2 SVGEGT. The CDR3 length is 12 residues. The V end lost 7 bases, the J end lost 7 bases, and 14 bases lay between the germline ends. CDR3 sequence reads: CASISTTREQYF. CDR3 nucleotide sequence: TGTGCCAGCATCTCCACAACCAGGGAGCAGTACTTC.

This clonotype was observed a few times. The chain carries TRBV6-2 or TRBV6-3 and TRBJ2-7, with D tentatively TRBD2 (6 bases). Germline values: CDR1 MNHEY, CDR2 SVGEGT. This CDR3 has 14 residues. Trimming took 6 bases from V and 6 from J, leaving 18 bases between them. CDR3 nucleotide sequence: TGTGCCAGCAGGAGCGGGCGGGATTCTCCCGAGCAGTACTTC. Translated, it gives CASRSGRDSPEQYF.

This sequence joins TRBV7-9 and TRBJ2-1, with 9 bases matching TRBD2. This CDR3 comprises 14 residues. V lost 2 bases to trimming and J lost 7 bases; unmatched junction nucleotides: 3. Germline-derived CDR1 and CDR2 are SEHNR and FQNEAQ (reference sequence). CDR3 DNA: TGTGCCAGCAGCTTATTAGCGGGAGAGAATGAGCAGTTCTTC. Protein: CASSLLAGENEQFF.

There are many counts of this clonotype. This sequence joins TRBV18 and TRBJ2-5; D unresolved. Trimming shortened V by 0 bases and J by 1 base, and 9 bases separated the two germline ends. The CDR3 is made up of 15 amino acids. From germline, CDR1 is KGHSH and CDR2 LQKENI. CDR3 residues: CASSPPVGSQETQYF. CDR3 DNA: TGTGCCAGCTCACCACCGGTGGGCTCCCAAGAGACCCAGTACTTC.

This clonotype appeared many times. The chain recombines TRBV20-1 with TRBJ2-1; 7 bases align to TRBD1. The V gene end was trimmed by 0 bases and the J gene end by 1 base; junction bases not matched to a gene: 6. CDR3 size: 16 residues. The germline V gene has CDR1 DFQATT and CDR2 SNEGSKA (reference sequence). Here the CDR3 DNA reads TGCAGTGCTAGAGATTCCGGCAGGGGGTCCTACAATGAGCAGTTCTTC. This sequence encodes CSARDSGRGSYNEQFF.

This clonotype has just a few counts. The chain uses TRBV7-3 and TRBJ2-6; D gene uncertain. Germline CDR1 reads SGHTA; CDR2 reads FQGTGA. V lost 5 bases and J lost 3, with 8 bases in between. The CDR3 is 14 residues long. CDR3 nucleotide sequence: TGTGCCAGCAGCATCGATAGTGGGGCCAACGTCCTGACTTTC. This translates into CASSIDSGANVLTF.

This clonotype was observed at least ten times. The chain has TRBV30 and TRBJ1-2; 10 nucleotides align to TRBD1. The CDR3 spans 15 residues. J gave up 3 bases and V 0 bases, and 4 bases lay outside the gene matches. Germline V gene data show CDR1 as GTSNPN and CDR2 as SVGIG (reference sequence). CDR3 residues: CAWSVLGTGDYGYTF. The CDR3 bases are TGTGCCTGGAGTGTACTCGGGACAGGGGACTATGGCTACACCTTC.

This clonotype was seen at least ten times. The J gene is TRBJ1-5, the V gene TRBV20-1; D possibly corresponds to TRBD1 (6 bases). Germline V gives CDR1 DFQATT, CDR2 SNEGSKA (reference sequence). The CDR3 length is 14 residues. V was pared by 3 bases and J by 1 base, with 10 bases between. The CDR3 spells CSASSGASNQPQHF. CDR3 bases: TGCAGTGCTAGCTCGGGGGCCAGCAATCAGCCCCAGCATTTT.

This clonotype was observed a few times. The chain joins TRBV30 to TRBJ2-7; D call uncertain. Trimming left V 0 bases short and J 7 bases short, with 7 bases between. The CDR3 is 11 residues long. CDR1 and CDR2 (germline): GTSNPN, SVGIG (reference sequence). The CDR3, as DNA: TGTGCCTGGAGTGTAGCAAGGGAGCAGTACTTC. Translating it yields CAWSVAREQYF.

This clonotype occurred many times. The chain uses TRBV29-1 and TRBJ1-1, with TRBD1 matching over 11 bases. This CDR3 comprises 15 residues. CDR1 SQVTM and CDR2 ANQGSEA come from the germline V gene. The CDR3 coding sequence is TGCAGTTCTACCGGGACAGGGGGAGGGTACACTGAAGCTTTCTTT. Amino acid sequence: CSSTGTGGGYTEAFF.

This chain links TRBV7-2 with TRBJ2-1, with D unresolved. Trimming cost V 3 bases and J 5 bases, with 11 bases left between them. From germline, CDR1 is SGHTA and CDR2 FQGNSA. This CDR3 is 14 amino acids long. The CDR3 spells CASSFIVVNNEQFF. DNA of the CDR3: TGTGCCAGCAGCTTTATAGTGGTTAACAATGAGCAGTTCTTC.

This clonotype was seen repeatedly, ten times or more. The chain is built from TRBV6-5 and TRBJ2-7, with 7 bases fitting TRBD1. Trimming took 4 bases from V and 3 from J; bases not matched to a gene: 9. Per the germline V gene, CDR1 is MNHEY and CDR2 is SVGAGI. This CDR3 region has 15 residues. The CDR3 loop reads CASSLPRDSDYEQYF. CDR3 sequence (DNA): TGTGCCAGCAGTTTACCCCGGGACAGCGACTACGAGCAGTACTTC.